A single sample gave rise to the 14 T cell receptor beta chains below, sequenced in a study of shared clonotypes between healthy human individuals. Clones were read by immunoSEQ multiplex PCR, and TCRdb kept only the in-frame ones, dropping some. The sample has a few million clones; roughly nine tenths are singletons. Source material: naive CD4+ T cells sorted from blood. The subset: CD45RA+ positively selected. Every receptor here comes from a man aged 18 to 29 in good health.

V is TRBV10-2 and J is TRBJ2-5; maybe TRBD1 (6 bases). V shed 1 base and J shed 1 base, with 10 bases lying between them. This CDR3 is 15 amino acids long. Looked up from germline, CDR1 is WSHSY and CDR2 is SAAADI. The chain's CDR3 is CASSELYRVQETQYF. DNA of the CDR3: TGCGCCAGCAGTGAGTTATACAGGGTCCAAGAGACCCAGTACTTC.

This clone was found once. In the same sample, other DNA sequences code for this CDR3. The chain combines TRBV15 with TRBJ1-3; TRBD1 might be the D (5 bases). This CDR3 comprises 14 residues. V was shortened by 3 bases and J by 1 base, with 7 bases between the two germline ends. CDR1 and CDR2 from the germline V gene are LNHNV and YYDKDF (reference sequence). The CDR3 region is CATSRTVSGNTIYF. CDR3 bases: TGTGCCACCAGCAGGACAGTGTCTGGAAACACCATATATTTT. The full variable domain, in which reference TRBV15 and TRBJ1-3 provide the parts outside the CDR3, is DAMVIQNPRYQVTQFGKPVTLSCSQTLNHNVMYWYQQKSSQAPKLLFHYYDKDFNNEADTPDNFQSRRPNTSFCFLDIRSPGLGDTAMYLCATSRTVSGNTIYFGEGSWLTVV.

In this sample, this clone turned up once. The rearrangement joins TRBV5-4 to TRBJ1-4; D might be TRBD1 (5 bases). CDR3 length: 15 amino acids. Between the trimmed V and J ends, which lost 1 base and 2 bases, there was a span of 9 bases. CDR1 and CDR2 (germline): SGHNT, YYREEE (reference sequence). The CDR3 nucleotides read TGTGCCAGCAGCTTGATCGGGGGGACTAATGAAAAACTGTTTTTT. Protein product: CASSLIGGTNEKLFF.

The gene calls are TRBV19 and TRBJ1-1, with 8 positions matching TRBD1. Trimming removed 7 bases from V and 0 bases from J; junction bases left unmatched: 7. Germline CDR1 is LNHDA and CDR2 is SQIVND (reference sequence). This CDR3 has 15 residues. The CDR3 loop is CASTRQGTMNTEAFF. Here the CDR3 DNA reads TGTGCCAGTACCAGACAGGGGACTATGAACACTGAAGCTTTCTTT.

The chain carries TRBV7-9 and TRBJ2-3; no clear D. From germline, CDR1 is SEHNR and CDR2 FQNEAQ (reference sequence). This CDR3 comprises 16 residues. Trimming stripped 1 base from V and 6 bases from J, with 17 bases between. This CDR3 reads CASSLVPTRSQDTQYF. The CDR3 DNA is TGTGCCAGCAGCTTAGTTCCTACCCGTTCACAGGATACGCAGTATTTT. The full variable domain, in which reference TRBV7-9 and TRBJ2-3 provide the parts outside the CDR3, is DTGVSQNPRHKITKRGQNVTFRCDPISEHNRLYWYRQTLGQGPEFLTYFQNEAQLEKSRLLSDRFSAERPKGSFSTLEIQRTEQGDSAMYLCASSLVPTRSQDTQYFGPGTRLTVL.

This clone has only one observation. V and J are TRBV29-1 and TRBJ2-3; tentative D call: TRBD1 (5 bases). V was clipped by 6 bases and J by 2 bases, with 12 bases between them. Per the germline V gene, CDR1 is SQVTM and CDR2 is ANQGSEA. The CDR3 has 13 residues. DNA for the CDR3: TGCAGCGTGGCCCAGGGCACCACAGATACGCAGTATTTT. Protein product: CSVAQGTTDTQYF.

The genes are TRBV28 and TRBJ1-6; D possibly corresponds to TRBD1 (6 bases). Germline V gene lookup returns CDR1 MDHEN and CDR2 SYDVKM. The V gene lost 3 bases and the J gene lost 9 bases, with 12 bases spanning the gap. This CDR3 has 14 amino acids. The CDR3 coding sequence is TGTGCCAGCAGTTTGACAGGAGGGCTTTCACCCCTCCACTTT. Amino acid sequence: CASSLTGGLSPLHF. The whole variable domain, remainder taken from reference TRBV28 and TRBJ1-6, is DVKVTQSSRYLVKRTGEKVFLECVQDMDHENMFWYRQDPGLGLRLIYFSYDVKMKEKGDIPEGYSVSREKKERFSLILESASTNQTSMYLCASSLTGGLSPLHFGNGTRLTVT.

This chain connects TRBV5-6 to TRBJ2-2; weak D call: TRBD1 (6 bases). CDR1 is SGHDT, CDR2 YYEEEE, per germline. The CDR3 has 15 amino acids. With 4 bases removed from V and 3 bases from J, the gap between germline ends came to 13 bases. The CDR3 is CASSLTGFHTGELFF. CDR3 nucleotides: TGTGCCAGCAGCCTAACAGGGTTTCACACCGGGGAGCTGTTTTTT.

The CDR3 region is CASSHPPGQGLYEQYF. The CDR3 bases are TGTGCCAGCAGTCACCCCCCGGGACAGGGTCTCTACGAGCAGTACTTC. The V call is TRBV25-1, the J call TRBJ2-7; 9 nucleotides align to TRBD1. CDR3 size: 16 residues. V lost 5 bases to trimming and J lost 3 bases; unmatched junction nucleotides: 11. Germline values: CDR1 MGHDK, CDR2 SYGVNS.

Turning to this clone: Other DNA sequences within the sample encode an identical CDR3. The V gene is TRBV4-1, the J gene TRBJ2-7; D gene uncertain. This CDR3 has 13 amino acids. V was trimmed by 0 bases and J by 0 bases, leaving 3 bases between them. Germline V gene sequence: CDR1 MGHRA, CDR2 YSYEKL. As DNA, the CDR3 is TGCGCCAGCAGCCAAGAGTACTCCTACGAGCAGTACTTC. This encodes CASSQEYSYEQYF.

For this clone: The sample has other DNA sequences that encode this CDR3 too. The chain combines TRBV2 with TRBJ1-2; D gene ambiguous. V was pared by 3 bases and J by 7 bases, with 9 bases between. The germline gives CDR1 SNHLY, CDR2 FYNNEI. This CDR3 region has 12 residues. CDR3 region: CASSEEGRGYTF. The CDR3 DNA is TGTGCCAGCAGTGAGGAGGGTCGTGGCTACACCTTC.

The CDR3 spells CASSLDGPYSNQPQHF. The CDR3 DNA follows: TGTGCCAGCAGCTTAGACGGTCCCTATAGCAATCAGCCCCAGCATTTT. The V call is TRBV7-2, the J call TRBJ1-5; D remains unclear. CDR1 is SGHTA, CDR2 FQGNSA, per germline. The CDR3 is 16 amino acids. V gave up 1 base and J gave up 0 bases, with 10 bases separating them.

CDR3 nucleotides: TGTGCCAGCAGCCCAATACTAAACTATGGCTACACCTTC. It encodes CASSPILNYGYTF. The V gene is TRBV28, the J gene TRBJ1-2; D gene uncertain. The CDR3 has 13 residues. Between the trimmed V and J ends, which lost 6 bases and 2 bases, there was a span of 10 bases. Germline V gives CDR1 MDHEN, CDR2 SYDVKM.

The CDR3 loop reads CATRLAGETGELFF. The CDR3 DNA reads TGTGCCACCCGGCTAGCGGGAGAGACCGGGGAGCTGTTTTTT. The V call is TRBV15, the J call TRBJ2-2; 10 bases align to TRBD2. V lost 8 bases and J lost 5; bases outside the gene matches: 5. Germline V CDR1 and CDR2: LNHNV, YYDKDF (reference sequence). The CDR3 has 14 residues.